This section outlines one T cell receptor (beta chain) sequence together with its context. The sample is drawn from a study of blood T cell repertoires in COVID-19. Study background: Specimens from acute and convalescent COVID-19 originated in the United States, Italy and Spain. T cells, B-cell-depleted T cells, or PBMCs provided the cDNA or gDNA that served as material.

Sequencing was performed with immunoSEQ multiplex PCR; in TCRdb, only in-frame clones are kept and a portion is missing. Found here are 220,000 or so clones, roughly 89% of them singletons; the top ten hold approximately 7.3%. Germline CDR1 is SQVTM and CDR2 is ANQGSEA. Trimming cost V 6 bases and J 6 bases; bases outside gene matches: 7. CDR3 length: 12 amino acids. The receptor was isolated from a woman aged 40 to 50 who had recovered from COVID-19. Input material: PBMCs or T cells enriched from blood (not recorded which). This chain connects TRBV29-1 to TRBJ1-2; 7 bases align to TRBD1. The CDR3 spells CSVSGGFHGYTF. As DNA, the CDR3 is TGCAGCGTCTCAGGGGGATTTCATGGCTACACCTTC.